Listed below are T cell receptor beta chains from one sample, sequenced in a study of T cell repertoires in cytomegalovirus infection. TCRdb processed the reads anew with MiXCR; each CDR3 protein has one entry. The sample lists about 920,000 distinct CDR3 sequences, roughly 31% occurring once. No cognate antigen is known for these TCRs. This sample comprised cultured CD8+ T cells from PBMCs, obtained from culture after CMV antigen stimulation. Receptors were obtained from a human donor in good health (CMV status not recorded). Some clones in this sample may be carry-over from other donors' samples. CDR3s include the opening cysteine and the closing phenylalanine or tryptophan. D genes are given only for firm matches. Rows may omit the clone size; those that give it use once, few, many or a size class.

d_gene	abundance	j_gene	v_gene	CDR3aa	CDR3nt
TRBD2	few	TRBJ2-3	TRBV9	CASSVAASGTTDTQYF	TGTGCCAGCAGCGTAGCGGCTAGCGGAACCACAGATACGCAGTATTTT
-	few	TRBJ1-2	TRBV6-5	CASSYFAGTYGYTF	TGTGCCAGCAGTTATTTTGCCGGAACATATGGCTACACCTTC
-	-	TRBJ2-2	TRBV2	CASSPRDLSLYGGELFF	TGTGCCAGCAGTCCCAGGGATCTATCGCTATATGGCGGGGAGCTGTTTTTT
-	-	TRBJ2-4	TRBV12-3/TRBV12-4	CASNSAGAENIQYF	TGTGCCAGCAATTCGGCCGGGGCGGAAAACATTCAGTACTTC
-	-	TRBJ1-6	TRBV10-1	CASSDGVFAPLHF	TGCGCCAGCAGTGATGGAGTTTTTGCACCCCTCCACTTT
TRBD2	-	TRBJ2-3	TRBV29-1	CSAYSMAGGPDTQYF	TGCAGCGCCTACTCTATGGCGGGGGGCCCCGATACGCAGTATTTT
-	few	TRBJ1-5	TRBV6-2/TRBV6-3	CASSSLEWTDSNQPQHF	TGTGCCAGCAGTTCCCTCGAATGGACAGATAGCAATCAGCCCCAGCATTTT
-	-	TRBJ2-5	TRBV6-6	CASSYSSRLARIETQYF	TGTGCCAGCAGTTACTCGTCCCGGCTAGCACGAATAGAGACCCAGTACTTC
-	few	TRBJ1-1	TRBV6-5	CASSSNPDAPNTEAFF	TGTGCCAGCAGTTCCAACCCGGACGCCCCGAACACTGAAGCTTTCTTT
TRBD2	-	TRBJ2-1	TRBV19	CATKLSAGGPGNEQFF	TGTGCCACCAAGTTGTCAGCGGGGGGGCCCGGGAATGAGCAGTTCTTC
-	-	TRBJ1-5	TRBV19	CASSSGTYSNQPQHF	TGTGCCAGTAGTTCAGGGACCTATAGCAATCAGCCCCAGCATTTT
TRBD1	-	TRBJ2-2	TRBV7-3	CAGSLSPGQGGTGELFF	TGTGCCGGCAGCTTATCGCCGGGACAGGGGGGCACCGGGGAGCTGTTTTTT
TRBD1	-	TRBJ2-1	TRBV20-1	CSARTGVWYNEQFF	TGCAGTGCCCGGACAGGGGTGTGGTACAATGAGCAGTTCTTC
-	few	TRBJ1-1	TRBV6-2/TRBV6-3	CASSYIGGTEAFF	TGTGCCAGCAGTTATATCGGGGGCACTGAAGCTTTCTTT
-	few	TRBJ1-6	TRBV6-6	CASSYSPSESSYNSPLHF	TGTGCCAGCAGTTACTCGCCCAGTGAAAGCTCCTATAATTCACCCCTCCACTTT
TRBD1	-	TRBJ1-1	TRBV6-6	CASSHGQENTEAFF	TGTGCCAGCAGTCATGGACAGGAGAACACTGAAGCTTTCTTT
-	-	TRBJ2-2	TRBV7-7	CASSHGRSNTGELFF	TGTGCTAGCAGCCACGGAAGATCGAACACCGGGGAGCTGTTTTTT
-	-	TRBJ2-5	TRBV7-9	CASRSTVFQETQYF	TGTGCCAGCAGAAGTACAGTATTTCAAGAGACCCAGTACTTC
-	-	TRBJ2-5	TRBV20-1	CSARAGPVETQYF	TGCAGTGCTCGGGCGGGGCCGGTGGAGACCCAGTACTTC
TRBD1	many	TRBJ2-3	TRBV7-2	CASSSSGQGPDTQYF	TGTGCCAGCAGCTCCTCCGGACAGGGTCCAGATACGCAGTATTTT
-	-	TRBJ2-7	TRBV4-2	CASSQEGVGGSYEQYF	TGTGCCAGCAGCCAAGAGGGGGTGGGGGGCAGTTACGAGCAGTACTTC
TRBD1	-	TRBJ1-6	TRBV19	CASSPGGLTLSSYNSPLHF	TGTGCCAGTAGCCCAGGGGGCCTAACCCTGAGCTCCTATAATTCACCCCTCCACTTT
-	many	TRBJ1-5	TRBV4-1	CASSQGQGNQPQHF	TGTGCCAGCAGCCAAGGACAAGGCAATCAGCCCCAGCATTTT
-	-	TRBJ2-4	TRBV6-1	CASSYTRGKNIQYF	TGTGCCAGCAGTTACACCCGGGGCAAAAACATTCAGTACTTC
-	-	TRBJ2-3	TRBV29-1	CSVAGPDTQYF	TGCAGCGTGGCAGGGCCAGATACGCAGTATTTT
-	-	TRBJ1-2	TRBV12-3/TRBV12-4	CASLDNYGYTF	TGTGCCAGCTTAGATAACTATGGCTACACCTTC
-	few	TRBJ1-1	TRBV27	CASSLWGTGEAFF	TGTGCCAGCAGTTTATGGGGAACAGGGGAAGCTTTCTTT
TRBD1	few	TRBJ1-1	TRBV4-1	CASSQEGDRVPEAFF	TGCGCCAGCAGCCAAGAGGGGGACAGGGTTCCTGAAGCTTTCTTT
-	few	TRBJ1-3	TRBV15	CATSPPRAEADGNTIYF	TGTGCCACCAGCCCCCCCCGAGCCGAAGCGGACGGAAACACCATATATTTT
-	many	TRBJ2-7	TRBV11-2	CASTRGPRLRDEQYF	TGTGCCAGCACCCGGGGGCCCCGACTTAGGGACGAGCAGTACTTC
-	-	TRBJ1-1	TRBV19	CASFEGGNTEAFF	TGTGCCAGTTTTGAGGGGGGGAACACTGAAGCTTTCTTT